Following are 25 T cell receptor beta chains from one sample sequenced in a study of blood T cells in healthy people across ages. With a J-beta primer mix and a sample-barcoded 5' primer, a second PCR ran about 6 to 11 cycles. TCRdb redid the calling of the 5' RACE reads with MiXCR, one entry per CDR3 protein. This sample has about 670,000 distinct CDR3 sequences; 40% to 45% occur once, and the top ten carry around 30%. Source material: blood. These receptor sequences come from an elderly man in good health.

To note about this clonotype: This sequence may be a read error, since a much larger clone differs from it by one base. The chain employs TRBV29-1 and TRBJ2-5, with D perhaps TRBD2 (5 bases). The length of the CDR3 is 12 residues. Germline-derived CDR1 and CDR2 are SQVTM and ANQGSEA. The CDR3 spells CSAEEGQETQYF. CDR3 nucleotides: TGCAGCGCTGAAGAGGGCCAAGAGACCCAGTACTTC.

This clonotype was recorded once. A much larger clonotype is one base distant, so this may be a read error. This sequence joins TRBV6-5 and TRBJ1-2; maybe TRBD1 (6 bases). The V end was cut by 6 bases, the J end by 6 bases, with 11 bases between. Germline CDR1 is MNHEY and CDR2 is SVGAGI. The CDR3 loop spans 12 amino acids. CDR3 coding DNA: TGTGCCAGCAGACAGGGTGACGATGGCTACACCTTC. As protein: CASRQGDDGYTF.

This clonotype showed up just a few times. The gene calls are TRBV7-3 and TRBJ2-5, with TRBD2 matching over 7 bases. V was clipped by 2 bases and J by 4 bases; unmatched bases: 7. This CDR3 is 15 amino acids long. Germline CDR1 and CDR2: SGHTA and FQGTGA. CDR3 in DNA: TGTGCCAGCAGCTTAGGGTTTGGGACTACAGAGACCCAGTACTTC. As protein: CASSLGFGTTETQYF. The variable domain in full, completed from reference TRBV7-3 and TRBJ2-5, reads GAGVSQTPSNKVTEKGKYVELRCDPISGHTALYWYRQSLGQGPEFLIYFQGTGAADDSGLPNDRFFAVRPEGSVSTLKIQRTERGDSAVYLCASSLGFGTTETQYFGPGTRLLVL.

The chain uses TRBV28 and TRBJ2-7, with no clear D. The CDR3 length is 14 residues. The ends were cut back, 2 bases at V and 6 bases at J, with 14 bases in the middle. Germline loops: CDR1 MDHEN, CDR2 SYDVKM. This CDR3 reads CASSLPTGPAEQYF. CDR3 coding DNA: TGTGCCAGCAGTTTACCAACTGGACCAGCCGAGCAGTACTTC.

This clonotype was seen many times. CDR3 residues: CSVAMAGYNEQFF. The CDR3 bases are TGCAGCGTTGCGATGGCGGGTTACAATGAGCAGTTCTTC. V usage is TRBV29-1 and J usage is TRBJ2-1; D possibly corresponds to TRBD2 (5 bases). The length of the CDR3 is 13 residues. Germline loops: CDR1 SQVTM, CDR2 ANQGSEA. V was pared by 4 bases and J by 4 bases, with 11 bases between.

This chain joins TRBV20-1 and TRBJ2-1; the D gene is possibly TRBD2 (6 bases). The germline gives CDR1 DFQATT, CDR2 SNEGSKA (reference sequence). This CDR3 is 15 amino acids long. V was shortened by 6 bases and J by 2 bases, with 17 bases between the two germline ends. CDR3 amino acids: CSAPETAGPYNEQFF. CDR3 nucleotide sequence: TGCAGTGCCCCCGAAACAGCGGGTCCCTACAATGAGCAGTTCTTC.

The chain has TRBV20-1 and TRBJ2-3; perhaps TRBD2 as D (6 bases). CDR3 size: 13 residues. Trimming removed 5 bases from V and 2 bases from J, with 11 bases in between. Germline loops: CDR1 DFQATT, CDR2 SNEGSKA (reference sequence). The CDR3 reads CSAGGTFTDTQYF. The DNA of the CDR3 is TGCAGTGCTGGGGGGACTTTCACAGATACGCAGTATTTT.

The CDR3: CSAPTSGSITDTQYF. The CDR3 coding sequence is TGCAGTGCTCCAACTAGCGGGAGCATCACAGATACGCAGTATTTT. V and J are TRBV20-1 and TRBJ2-3; TRBD2 agrees at 11 bases. The CDR3 runs 15 residues. V dropped 5 bases and J dropped 2; count of bases not matched to a gene: 6. Looked up from germline, CDR1 is DFQATT and CDR2 is SNEGSKA (reference sequence).

J is TRBJ2-7 and V is TRBV6-2 or TRBV6-3, with D perhaps TRBD2 (5 bases). The V gene lost 2 bases and the J gene lost 1 base, with 12 bases spanning the gap. CDR1 is MNHEY, CDR2 SVGEGT, per germline. The CDR3 is 15 amino acids. The CDR3 DNA is TGTGCCAGCAGTTACACGGCGGGCCCGTCCTACGAGCAGTACTTC. It specifies CASSYTAGPSYEQYF.

V is TRBV20-1 and J is TRBJ2-4; 11 bases match TRBD2. CDR1 and CDR2 from the germline V gene are DFQATT and SNEGSKA (reference sequence). Germline trimming cut 5 bases from V and 3 bases from J; bases unmatched to any gene: 12. The CDR3 is 17 amino acids. This CDR3 reads CSAPPGLAARGKNIQYF. CDR3 DNA sequence: TGCAGTGCTCCACCGGGACTAGCGGCGAGGGGCAAAAACATTCAGTACTTC.

V is TRBV2 and J is TRBJ2-7, with D unresolved. This CDR3 is built from 12 residues. The ends were cut back, 7 bases at V and 6 bases at J, with 13 bases in the middle. The germline gives CDR1 SNHLY, CDR2 FYNNEI. The CDR3 bases are TGTGCCAGCACTAGGACCATGGGCGAGCAGTACTTC. Protein product: CASTRTMGEQYF.

This clonotype has a count of ten or more. This chain connects TRBV7-2 to TRBJ2-7; 7 nucleotides align to TRBD1. The CDR3 has 17 amino acids. V shed 0 bases, J shed 2 bases, and the junction held 10 bases outside the gene matches. Germline CDR1 SGHTA, CDR2 FQGNSA. The CDR3 DNA reads TGTGCCAGCAGCTTAGCTCGGGACAGACTTTCCCCCTACGAGCAGTACTTC. Amino acid sequence: CASSLARDRLSPYEQYF.

This clonotype occurred a few times. This sequence joins TRBV20-1 and TRBJ2-5, with a tentative D call TRBD1 (6 bases). The V end was cut by 3 bases, the J end by 0 bases, with 8 bases between. Germline CDR1 DFQATT, CDR2 SNEGSKA (reference sequence). This CDR3 is 13 amino acids long. Here the CDR3 reads CSASRDNQETQYF. CDR3 nucleotides: TGCAGTGCTAGCCGGGACAACCAAGAGACCCAGTACTTC.

The V call is TRBV7-9, the J call TRBJ2-6; D is undetermined. The V gene's germline CDR1 is SEHNR and CDR2 FQNEAQ (reference sequence). Between the trimmed V and J ends, which lost 5 bases and 3 bases, there was a span of 8 bases. This CDR3 spans 14 amino acids. Here the CDR3 reads CASSPTRGANVLTF. CDR3 DNA sequence: TGTGCCAGCAGCCCTACGCGTGGGGCCAACGTCCTGACTTTC. The full variable domain, in which reference TRBV7-9 and TRBJ2-6 provide the parts outside the CDR3, is DTGVSQNPRHKITKRGQNVTFRCDPISEHNRLYWYRQTLGQGPEFLTYFQNEAQLEKSRLLSDRFSAERPKGSFSTLEIQRTEQGDSAMYLCASSPTRGANVLTFGAGSRLTVL.

This clonotype was observed a few times. The chain has TRBV11-2 and TRBJ2-2; 9 bases match TRBD2. Germline CDR1 reads SGHAT; CDR2 reads FQNNGV. This CDR3 region has 16 residues. V lost 0 bases, J lost 7 bases, and 6 bases stayed unmatched. In nucleotides, the CDR3 is TGTGCCAGCAGCTTAGAACTTAGCGGGAGAAACGGGGAGCTGTTTTTT. This translates into CASSLELSGRNGELFF.

This clonotype has at least ten counts. The chain recombines TRBV2 with TRBJ1-2; D is possibly TRBD1 (5 bases). The V gene lost 2 bases and the J gene lost 4 bases, with 14 bases spanning the gap. The CDR3 loop spans 15 amino acids. CDR1 is SNHLY, CDR2 FYNNEI, per germline. The CDR3 protein is CASSESAGVGYGYTF. DNA of the CDR3: TGTGCCAGCAGTGAATCCGCGGGGGTCGGCTATGGCTACACCTTC.

The chain employs TRBV7-9 and TRBJ2-7, with 11 positions matching TRBD2. CDR3 size: 16 residues. The germline V gene encodes CDR1 SEHNR and CDR2 FQNEAQ (reference sequence). With V trimmed by 5 bases and J by 7 bases, 13 bases remained unmatched. CDR3 sequence: CASSAWKLAGEGEQYF. The CDR3 DNA sequence: TGTGCCAGCAGCGCCTGGAAACTAGCGGGAGAGGGTGAGCAGTACTTC.

In this sample, this clonotype turned up a few times. The rearrangement joins TRBV12-3 or TRBV12-4 to TRBJ2-1; 12 bases map to TRBD2. The CDR3 covers 15 residues. Trimming took 3 bases from V and 9 from J; bases not matched to a gene: 6. This CDR3 reads CASSFASGRGGEQFF. The CDR3 nucleotides read TGTGCCAGCAGTTTCGCTAGCGGGAGGGGTGGTGAGCAGTTCTTC.

This clonotype came up a few times. V usage is TRBV5-5 and J usage is TRBJ2-3, with 10 bases that match TRBD2. The CDR3 is 19 residues long. The germline gives CDR1 SGHKS, CDR2 YYEKEE (reference sequence). Trimming removed 0 bases from V and 0 bases from J; junction bases left unmatched: 10. The CDR3 region has the DNA TGTGCCAGCAGCTTGGGGACTAGCGGCACATTTACTAGCACAGATACGCAGTATTTT. It yields the protein CASSLGTSGTFTSTDTQYF.

There are many counts of this clonotype. The chain employs TRBV5-1 and TRBJ1-5; 10 bases are a match to TRBD1. Germline loops: CDR1 SGHRS, CDR2 YFSETQ. The CDR3 is made up of 16 amino acids. V lost 4 bases to trimming and J lost 2 bases; unmatched junction nucleotides: 6. CDR3 loop: CASSPTGTGGNQPQHF. In nucleotides, the CDR3 is TGCGCCAGCAGCCCGACCGGGACAGGGGGCAATCAGCCCCAGCATTTT.

This clonotype was seen only a few times. V gene TRBV11-2 combines with J gene TRBJ2-1; D is possibly TRBD2 (5 bases). Germline loops: CDR1 SGHAT, CDR2 FQNNGV. CDR3 length equals 14 residues. V dropped 2 bases and J dropped 7 bases, with 12 bases sitting between them. The CDR3 DNA reads TGTGCCAGCAGCTTAATTGGGAGTAGGAATGAGCAGTTCTTC. Residues: CASSLIGSRNEQFF.

The genes are TRBV27 and TRBJ2-1, with D tentatively TRBD1 or TRBD2 (5 bases each). Trimming stripped 3 bases from V and 3 bases from J, with 12 bases between. This CDR3 has 15 residues. Germline V CDR1 and CDR2: MNHEY, SMNVEV (reference sequence). The CDR3 bases are TGTGCCAGCAGTTTCCCGGGACGCCACTACAATGAGCAGTTCTTC. It is translated as CASSFPGRHYNEQFF.

V and J are TRBV4-1 and TRBJ2-7, with 7 bases lining up with TRBD2. The germline V gene encodes CDR1 MGHRA and CDR2 YSYEKL. The V gene end was trimmed by 5 bases and the J gene end by 2 bases; junction bases not matched to a gene: 6. The CDR3 has 14 amino acids. This chain's CDR3 is CASSVVGRAYEQYF. CDR3 sequence (DNA): TGCGCCAGCAGCGTAGTAGGGAGGGCCTACGAGCAGTACTTC.

The chain combines TRBV15 with TRBJ2-7; 12 nucleotides align to TRBD2. The CDR3 covers 18 residues. Germline CDR1 reads LNHNV; CDR2 reads YYDKDF (reference sequence). The V segment lost 1 base and the J segment 7 bases; nucleotides outside the gene matches: 14. The CDR3 protein is CATSRAHSGLAGYNEQYF. As DNA, the CDR3 is TGTGCCACCAGCAGAGCCCATAGTGGACTAGCGGGGTACAATGAGCAGTACTTC.

The CDR3 loop is CASSNLRGSGEQYF. The CDR3, as DNA: TGTGCCAGCAGTAACCTCCGGGGGTCCGGAGAGCAGTACTTC. V is TRBV2 and J is TRBJ2-7, with D maybe TRBD2 (6 bases). Trimming took off 5 bases at V and 7 bases at J, with 18 bases between the two ends. The CDR3 covers 14 residues. The germline V gene encodes CDR1 SNHLY and CDR2 FYNNEI.